Listed here are 13 T cell receptor beta chains from one sample, sequenced in a study of blood T cells in healthy people across ages. Using a J-beta primer mix together with a sample-barcoded 5' primer, a second PCR was run for roughly 6 to 12 cycles. TCRdb called the 5' RACE reads again in MiXCR, with one record for every CDR3 protein. Among about 650,000 distinct CDR3 sequences, roughly 32% were seen once, and the ten largest hold approximately 15%. Material for sequencing was blood. These receptors came from a woman of 80 years or more in good health.

Points on this clonotype: A much larger clone sits a single nucleotide away, making a read error possible. This rearrangement joins TRBV4-3 to TRBJ2-4; D is possibly TRBD1 (6 bases). With 0 bases removed from V and 13 bases from J, the gap between germline ends came to 19 bases. This CDR3 contains 15 residues. Germline assignment: CDR1 LGHNA and CDR2 YSLEER. Here the CDR3 reads CASSQDSGVQLGQYF. CDR3 in DNA: TGCGCCAGCAGCCAAGATTCAGGGGTTCAACTAGGACAGTACTTC.

This clonotype was seen only a few times. The rearrangement links TRBV6-9 to TRBJ1-6; the D is unclear. Germline V gene data show CDR1 as MNHGY and CDR2 as SVAAGI. Deletions cut 3 bases from V and 0 bases from J, with 12 bases between. The CDR3 has 17 residues. This CDR3 is CASSYEPRSSYNSPLHF. For the CDR3, the DNA is TGTGCCAGCAGTTACGAACCGAGAAGCTCCTATAATTCACCCCTCCACTTT.

The rearrangement joins TRBV6-1 to TRBJ2-5; D is possibly TRBD1 (6 bases). The CDR3 totals 14 residues. Germline V gene sequence: CDR1 MNHNS, CDR2 SASEGT. Trimming stripped 3 bases from V and 11 bases from J, with 19 bases between. CDR3 amino acids: CASSERTGWNEQYF. CDR3 nucleotide sequence: TGTGCCAGCAGTGAGCGAACAGGGTGGAATGAGCAGTACTTC.

For this clonotype: Just one base apart from a much larger clone, this may be a read error. This rearrangement joins TRBV5-1 to TRBJ2-1; 9 bases fit TRBD1. Looked up from germline, CDR1 is SGHRS and CDR2 is YFSETQ. Trimming at V came to 3 bases and at J to 9 bases, leaving 16 bases not matched to a gene. This CDR3 region has 17 residues. CDR3 sequence (DNA): TGCGCCAGCAGCTCAAAACAGGGGGCCGGATCATTCATTGAGCAGTTCTTC. Translated: CASSSKQGAGSFIEQFF.

The chain carries TRBV20-1 and TRBJ2-5, with 7 nucleotides matching TRBD2. The junction had 13 bases not matched to a gene; V was cut back by 2 bases and J by 1 base. The CDR3 sequence is 17 residues long. Germline V gene data show CDR1 as DFQATT and CDR2 as SNEGSKA (reference sequence). The CDR3 DNA follows: TGCAGTGCTAGATACAGCGGGGATTTTAGCCTCCAAGAGACCCAGTACTTC. Its protein is CSARYSGDFSLQETQYF.

The rearrangement uses TRBV5-1 and TRBJ2-7; D is unresolved. This CDR3 region has 15 residues. The V gene lost 0 bases and the J gene lost 1 base, with 11 bases spanning the gap. The germline gives CDR1 SGHRS, CDR2 YFSETQ. The CDR3 bases are TGCGCCAGCAGCTTGGAAATAGCCTTTTCCTACGAGCAGTACTTC. This sequence encodes CASSLEIAFSYEQYF. Combining the CDR3 with reference TRBV5-1 and TRBJ2-7 gives the whole variable domain KAGVTQTPRYLIKTRGQQVTLSCSPISGHRSVSWYQQTPGQGLQFLFEYFSETQRNKGNFPGRFSGRQFSNSRSEMNVSTLELGDSALYLCASSLEIAFSYEQYFGPGTRLTVT.

This clonotype was recorded many times. The CDR3 DNA reads TGCAGTGCTAGTGGGACTAGCGGGGGTGATGAGCAGTTCTTC. Translating it yields CSASGTSGGDEQFF. The chain employs TRBV20-1 and TRBJ2-1; TRBD2 matches at 14 bases. The CDR3 sequence is 14 residues long. Germline V lookup: CDR1 DFQATT, CDR2 SNEGSKA (reference sequence). Trimming removed 3 bases from V and 8 bases from J; junction bases left unmatched: 3.

The V call is TRBV6-6, the J call TRBJ1-2; TRBD1 is a possible D gene (6 bases). V lost 6 bases, J lost 8 bases, and 22 bases lay in between. Germline CDR1 MNHNY, CDR2 SVGAGI (reference sequence). The CDR3 is made up of 15 amino acids. CDR3 protein: CASSPVGGRYEGYTF. The CDR3 region has the DNA TGTGCCAGCAGCCCAGTGGGGGGCAGGTACGAGGGCTACACCTTC.

With regard to this clonotype: At one end the junction does not follow the germline gene, possibly because of a read error. The chain recombines TRBV7-2 with TRBJ2-7, with TRBD2 matching over 8 bases. Germline CDR1 is SGHTA and CDR2 is FQGNSA. The CDR3 runs 14 residues. As DNA, the CDR3 is TGTGCCAGCAGCTGGCGGGGGGCCTCCTGCGAGCAGTACTTC. It translates to CASSWRGASCEQYF.

The genes are TRBV7-2 and TRBJ1-5; TRBD1 is a possible D gene (6 bases). V was shortened by 5 bases and J by 6 bases, with 14 bases between the two germline ends. This CDR3 is built from 14 residues. Germline V lookup: CDR1 SGHTA, CDR2 FQGNSA. CDR3 in amino acids: CASSAYRAGQPQHF. The CDR3 DNA is TGTGCCAGCAGCGCCTACAGGGCTGGTCAGCCCCAGCATTTT.

The V call is TRBV6-5, the J call TRBJ1-5; D may be TRBD1 (6 bases). V lost 5 bases and J lost 3, with 14 bases in between. Germline-derived CDR1 and CDR2 are MNHEY and SVGAGI. The CDR3 loop spans 15 amino acids. CDR3 nucleotides: TGTGCCAGCAGTGCCGGGACACCCATCAATCAGCCCCAGCATTTT. Amino acid sequence: CASSAGTPINQPQHF.

V and J are TRBV6-5 and TRBJ2-7; 8 bases fit TRBD1. There are 15 residues in the CDR3. J gave up 2 bases and V 4 bases, and 7 bases lay outside the gene matches. CDR1 MNHEY and CDR2 SVGAGI come from the germline V gene. The CDR3 loop reads CASSLSLQGAYEQYF. The CDR3 coding sequence is TGTGCCAGCAGTTTAAGTTTACAGGGGGCCTACGAGCAGTACTTC.

This clonotype was detected many times. The chain joins TRBV7-6 to TRBJ2-1; TRBD1 is a possible D gene (6 bases). V lost 5 bases and J 10 bases, leaving 12 bases between the germline ends. Germline V gene data show CDR1 as SGHVS and CDR2 as FNYEAQ. The length of the CDR3 is 12 residues. The CDR3 spells CASSHTGSEQFF. The CDR3 coding sequence is TGTGCCAGCAGCCACACAGGGTCGGAGCAGTTCTTC. Supplemented by reference TRBV7-6 and TRBJ2-1, the full variable domain reads GAGVSQSPRYKVTKRGQDVALRCDPISGHVSLYWYRQALGQGPEFLTYFNYEAQQDKSGLPNDRFSAERPEGSISTLTIQRTEQRDSAMYRCASSHTGSEQFFGPGTRLTVL.